This T cell receptor (beta chain) was sequenced in a study of blood T cell repertoires in COVID-19. Data came from immunoSEQ multiplex PCR; TCRdb stores just in-frame clones and leaves some out. Of about 190,000 clones listed, approximately 91% are singletons. The CDR3 has 17 residues. V gave up 0 bases and J gave up 0 bases; unmatched junction bases: 7. Germline CDR1 reads LGHDT; CDR2 reads YNNKEL (reference sequence). The V call is TRBV3-1 (or the pseudogene TRBV3-2), the J call TRBJ1-1; 7 bases match TRBD1. The sequence came from a man aged 40-49 years with acute or convalescent COVID-19. The sequencing sample was made of peripheral blood. CDR3 sequence reads: CASSQDWTGKMNTEAFF. In DNA, the CDR3 is TGTGCCAGCAGCCAAGATTGGACAGGTAAAATGAACACTGAAGCTTTCTTT.